The 22 T cell receptor beta chains below all came from one sample that was sequenced in a study of T-cell memory formation after mild COVID-19. TCRdb reprocessed the 5' RACE reads with MiXCR, giving one entry per CDR3 protein. Among around 300,000 distinct CDR3 sequences listed, roughly an eighth were seen once. The sample comprised PBMCs or a T cell subset sorted from them (not recorded which). These receptors all come from a man aged 18 to 29 who had mild COVID-19 (a few samples of this study predate the infection). Cell type and time point are not known.

The chain uses TRBV6-2 or TRBV6-3 and TRBJ1-4; maybe TRBD1 (5 bases). The germline gives CDR1 MNHEY, CDR2 SVGEGT. The V end was cut by 6 bases, the J end by 4 bases, with 15 bases between. The CDR3 totals 15 residues. CDR3 nucleotides: TGTGCCAGCAGGCGCGGACCGGACAATAATGAAAAACTGTTTTTT. Its translation is CASRRGPDNNEKLFF.

This clonotype has a handful of counts. The chain carries TRBV28 and TRBJ2-7; 10 bases line up with TRBD2. With 5 bases clipped from V and 6 bases from J, the junction kept 13 bases outside the gene matches. The germline CDR1 and CDR2 sequences are MDHEN and SYDVKM. The CDR3 spans 16 residues. CDR3 protein: CASSPRGAGGPIEQYV. The CDR3 DNA sequence: TGTGCCAGCAGTCCCCGGGGAGCGGGGGGGCCAATCGAGCAGTACGTC.

The rearrangement uses TRBV10-2 and TRBJ1-2; unclear D gene. The V end was cut by 5 bases, the J end by 7 bases, with 14 bases between. CDR1 and CDR2 (germline): WSHSY, SAAADI. This CDR3 comprises 13 residues. DNA of the CDR3: TGCGCCAGCAGTCCACGGCCGGACGCTGGCTACACCTTC. This translates into CASSPRPDAGYTF.

This clonotype was seen a few times. The CDR3 DNA reads as TGCAGCGTTCGGGGAGGTGGGGCCAACGTCCTGACTTTC. Protein sequence: CSVRGGGANVLTF. V is TRBV29-1 and J is TRBJ2-6; perhaps TRBD2 as D (6 bases). V lost 5 bases, J lost 3 bases, and 8 bases lay in between. This CDR3 is built from 13 residues. Per the germline V gene, CDR1 is SQVTM and CDR2 is ANQGSEA.

This clonotype appeared a few times. This chain links TRBV7-2 with TRBJ1-3; the D gene is possibly TRBD1 (5 bases). V lost 4 bases and J 0 bases, leaving 7 bases between the germline ends. Germline V gene sequence: CDR1 SGHTA, CDR2 FQGNSA. This CDR3 spans 14 amino acids. CDR3 DNA sequence: TGTGCCAGCAGCTCTCAGGGCTCTGGAAACACCATATATTTT. Residues: CASSSQGSGNTIYF.

The gene calls are TRBV7-3 and TRBJ2-1, with 9 bases fitting TRBD2. This CDR3 is built from 15 residues. The V and J ends lost 1 base and 4 bases, in that order; junction bases with no gene match: 2. Germline lookup yields CDR1 SGHTA and CDR2 FQGTGA. CDR3 amino acids: CASSLMAGGYNEQFF. In nucleotides, the CDR3 is TGTGCCAGCAGCTTAATGGCGGGGGGGTACAATGAGCAGTTCTTC.

There are a few counts of this clonotype. The rearrangement uses TRBV5-1 and TRBJ2-3, with 9 bases lining up with TRBD1. This CDR3 comprises 14 residues. The V gene end was trimmed by 0 bases and the J gene end by 5 bases; junction bases not matched to a gene: 1. Per germline, CDR1 SGHRS and CDR2 YFSETQ. CDR3 sequence (DNA): TGCGCCAGCAGCTTGGTGACAGGGGGAGATACGCAGTATTTT. Translation gives CASSLVTGGDTQYF.

This chain joins TRBV19 and TRBJ2-2, with D maybe TRBD1 (6 bases). Germline CDR1 is LNHDA and CDR2 is SQIVND (reference sequence). V was cut by 3 bases and J by 2 bases, with 16 bases left in between. This CDR3 is built from 17 residues. In DNA form, the CDR3 reads TGTGCCAGTAGTATCCCAGCCGGGACACGTAACACCGGGGAGCTGTTTTTT. This sequence encodes CASSIPAGTRNTGELFF.

This clonotype has at least ten counts. The V and J genes are TRBV6-5 and TRBJ2-5; 8 positions agree with TRBD2. This CDR3 contains 14 residues. Germline V gives CDR1 MNHEY, CDR2 SVGAGI. The ends lost 6 bases at V and 4 bases at J; junction bases unmatched: 7. CDR3 protein: CASSYGLARETQYF. DNA of the CDR3: TGTGCCAGCAGCTATGGACTAGCCAGAGAGACCCAGTACTTC.

In its sample, this clonotype was seen a few times. V is TRBV5-1 and J is TRBJ2-5; D might be TRBD1 or TRBD2, each matching 5 bases. The CDR3 is 13 amino acids. V was trimmed by 1 base and J by 5 bases, leaving 9 bases between them. Germline V gene data show CDR1 as SGHRS and CDR2 as YFSETQ. Written as DNA, the CDR3 is TGCGCCAGCAGCTTGTTTGGGGGTGAGACCCAGTACTTC. It codes for CASSLFGGETQYF.

There are a few counts of this clonotype. This chain uses TRBV5-5 with TRBJ2-3; 10 bases match TRBD1. J gave up 5 bases and V 4 bases, and 10 bases lay outside the gene matches. The CDR3 runs to 16 residues. Germline lookup yields CDR1 SGHKS and CDR2 YYEKEE (reference sequence). CDR3 sequence: CASSPPGQGLGDTQYF. DNA for the CDR3: TGTGCCAGCAGCCCTCCGGGACAGGGGTTGGGAGATACGCAGTATTTT.

The table lists this clonotype with many counts. The chain uses TRBV6-2 or TRBV6-3 and TRBJ1-5, with D perhaps matching TRBD1 (6 bases). Trimming cost V 5 bases and J 0 bases, with 11 bases left between them. Germline CDR1 MNHEY, CDR2 SVGEGT. The CDR3 sequence is 15 residues long. CDR3 coding DNA: TGTGCCAGCAGTCTTCCGGGACATAGCAATCAGCCCCAGCATTTT. Protein: CASSLPGHSNQPQHF.

There are many counts of this clonotype. The chain has TRBV7-9 and TRBJ2-2, with no clear D. Germline loops: CDR1 SEHNR, CDR2 FQNEAQ (reference sequence). The CDR3 extends over 10 amino acids. Trimming shortened V by 11 bases and J by 6 bases, and 7 bases separated the two germline ends. CDR3 in DNA: TGTGCCCGCGGATCCGGGGAGCTGTTTTTT. Translating gives CARGSGELFF.

This clonotype turned up a few times. The junction differs from germline at one of its ends, possibly a read error. The gene calls are TRBV5-1 and TRBJ2-3; D is perhaps TRBD1 or TRBD2 (5 bases each). The CDR3 loop spans 15 amino acids. Germline values: CDR1 SGHRS, CDR2 YFSETQ. This CDR3 is CASSSRDPSRDTQYF. CDR3 nucleotide sequence: TGCGCCAGCAGCTCCCGGGACCCGAGCAGAGATACGCAGTATTTT. Based on the CDR3 plus reference TRBV5-1 and TRBJ2-3, the full variable domain is KAGVTQTPRYLIKTRGQQVTLSCSPISGHRSVSWYQQTPGQGLQFLFEYFSETQRNKGNFPGRFSGRQFSNSRSEMNVSTLELGDSALYLCASSSRDPSRDTQYFGPGTRLTVL.

This chain uses TRBV2 with TRBJ2-7; 7 bases are a match to TRBD2. This CDR3 has 12 residues. Trimming took 6 bases from V and 1 from J; bases not matched to a gene: 0. The V gene's germline CDR1 is SNHLY and CDR2 FYNNEI. This CDR3 reads CASRGLSYEQYV. CDR3 nucleotide sequence: TGTGCCAGCAGGGGACTATCCTACGAGCAGTACGTC.

In this sample, this clonotype turned up a few times. The genes are TRBV7-2 and TRBJ2-7; a weak D match, TRBD1 (6 bases). Germline loops: CDR1 SGHTA, CDR2 FQGNSA. Trimming took 5 bases from V and 3 from J, leaving 14 bases between them. The CDR3 extends over 14 amino acids. The CDR3 nucleotides are TGTGCCAGCAGCCGGGCAGGGGTGCTCTACGAGCAGTACTTC. This encodes CASSRAGVLYEQYF.

V and J are TRBV20-1 and TRBJ2-7; D might be TRBD2 (5 bases). This CDR3 contains 11 residues. The V gene's germline CDR1 is DFQATT and CDR2 SNEGSKA (reference sequence). Trimming removed 5 bases at V and 6 bases at J, with 11 bases between. The CDR3 DNA reads TGCAGTGCTGCCCGGGGTTCCGAGCAGTACGTC. Protein product: CSAARGSEQYV.

The chain recombines TRBV6-2 or TRBV6-3 with TRBJ2-3; 8 nucleotides align to TRBD2. This CDR3 spans 13 amino acids. Trimming took 9 bases from V and 2 from J; bases not matched to a gene: 4. CDR1 and CDR2 from the germline V gene are MNHEY and SVGEGT. The CDR3 spells CASIAGTTDTQYF. In DNA, the CDR3 is TGTGCCAGTATAGCGGGGACCACAGATACGCAGTATTTT.

The V call is TRBV10-3, the J call TRBJ1-1; the D gene is possibly TRBD1 (6 bases). Germline V CDR1 and CDR2: ENHRY, SYGVKD. Trimming removed 2 bases from V and 4 bases from J, with 11 bases in between. The CDR3 runs 14 residues. The CDR3 nucleotides read TGTGCCATCAGTGAGAACAGGGATGGCACTGAAGCTTTCTTT. The encoded protein is CAISENRDGTEAFF.

The chain uses TRBV20-1 and TRBJ2-1, with 8 bases matching TRBD2. Trimming at V came to 5 bases and at J to 7 bases, leaving 7 bases not matched to a gene. Germline CDR1 is DFQATT and CDR2 is SNEGSKA (reference sequence). The CDR3 contains 13 residues. The CDR3 DNA reads TGCAGTGCTTGGACTAGCCGGGGGAATGAGCAGTTCTTC. Translating it yields CSAWTSRGNEQFF.

The chain couples TRBV6-1 to TRBJ1-5; D perhaps matches TRBD1 (5 bases). Trimming took 0 bases from V and 1 from J, leaving 7 bases between them. The CDR3 runs 15 residues. Germline V CDR1 and CDR2: MNHNS, SASEGT. CDR3 bases: TGTGCCAGCAGTGAAGCGGGGGGAAGCAATCAGCCCCAGCATTTT. As protein: CASSEAGGSNQPQHF.

This chain connects TRBV30 to TRBJ1-1; D ambiguous. V was clipped by 5 bases and J by 1 base, with 11 bases between them. The CDR3 has 13 amino acids. Germline lookup yields CDR1 GTSNPN and CDR2 SVGIG (reference sequence). The DNA for the CDR3 is TGTGCCTGGTCTAGGGATTCGAACACTGAAGCTTTCTTT. Translating gives CAWSRDSNTEAFF.